This TCR beta chain was identified during a study of blood T cells in healthy people across ages. Then a second PCR, running about 6 to 11 cycles, was carried out with a sample-barcoded 5' primer and a J-beta primer mix. Each CDR3 protein is one row after TCRdb ran MiXCR on the 5' RACE reads. Counted here are 720,000 or so distinct CDR3 sequences, less than 45% occurring once; the ten biggest clones make up approximately 29%. V was shortened by 7 bases and J by 5 bases, with 14 bases between the two germline ends. The CDR3 is 12 residues long. From germline, CDR1 is SQVTM and CDR2 ANQGSEA. Comments on this clonotype: Being one base from a much bigger clone, this may be a read error.

The receptor was isolated from an elderly man in good health. The chain couples TRBV29-1 to TRBJ2-5; D might be TRBD1 or TRBD2, each matching 5 bases. Sequencing was performed on blood. The CDR3 reads CSERAGSETQYF. The CDR3 DNA follows: TGCAGCGAAAGGGCAGGGAGCGAGACCCAGTACTTC.